This entry lists 8 T cell receptor beta chains sequenced from one sample in a study of response to subunit inactivated influenza vaccine. TCRdb processed the RT-PCR reads anew with MiXCR; each CDR3 protein has one entry. The data show over 300,000 distinct CDR3 sequences, 21% seen once. Specimen: PBMCs from blood, collected less than 22 months after vaccination. The receptors were gathered from a man aged 50 to 69 who received an inactivated influenza vaccine.

The chain carries TRBV5-1 and TRBJ2-7; D might be TRBD1 (5 bases). CDR1 is SGHRS, CDR2 YFSETQ, per germline. The CDR3 loop spans 13 amino acids. The V end lost 0 bases, the J end lost 5 bases, and 9 bases lay between the germline ends. The CDR3 is CASSLGQGNEQYF. For the CDR3, the DNA is TGCGCCAGCAGCTTGGGGCAGGGCAACGAGCAGTACTTC.

The chain joins TRBV29-1 to TRBJ1-2; D not resolved. The V end lost 4 bases, the J end lost 2 bases, and 20 bases lay between the germline ends. In germline, CDR1 is SQVTM, CDR2 ANQGSEA. This CDR3 is built from 16 residues. Here the CDR3 reads CSVGQSSPTVNYGYTF. CDR3 nucleotides: TGCAGCGTTGGACAATCCTCCCCTACAGTAAACTATGGCTACACCTTC.

The genes are TRBV6-2 or TRBV6-3 and TRBJ2-7; D may be TRBD1 (6 bases). The CDR3 is made up of 15 amino acids. V was shortened by 6 bases and J by 0 bases, with 15 bases between the two germline ends. CDR1 MNHEY and CDR2 SVGEGT come from the germline V gene. The CDR3 coding sequence is TGTGCCAGCAGATCACACACAGGGAGCTCCTACGAGCAGTACTTC. Encoded protein: CASRSHTGSSYEQYF.

This clonotype has more than one count but fewer than ten. The V call is TRBV10-3, the J call TRBJ1-2; D may be TRBD1 (5 bases). The V gene lost 3 bases and the J gene lost 4 bases, with 12 bases spanning the gap. Germline V gene data show CDR1 as ENHRY and CDR2 as SYGVKD. The CDR3 loop spans 14 amino acids. The CDR3 nucleotides read TGTGCCATCAGTGACGGGGGAGGAGGCTATGGCTACACCTTC. Its protein is CAISDGGGGYGYTF.

This clonotype appeared a few times. The chain has TRBV5-1 and TRBJ1-1; D call uncertain. The germline gives CDR1 SGHRS, CDR2 YFSETQ. Trimming took off 1 base at V and 4 bases at J, with 8 bases between the two ends. This CDR3 is built from 13 residues. CDR3: CASSLWGSTEAFF. In DNA, the CDR3 is TGCGCCAGCAGCTTGTGGGGTTCCACTGAAGCTTTCTTT.

The chain has TRBV5-6 and TRBJ1-4; 8 bases line up with TRBD1. Germline V CDR1 and CDR2: SGHDT, YYEEEE. CDR3 length equals 16 residues. V gave up 4 bases and J gave up 3 bases; unmatched junction bases: 8. The CDR3 DNA reads as TGTGCCAGCAGCCCGTGGACAGGGAGTGCTAATGAAAAACTGTTTTTT. This sequence encodes CASSPWTGSANEKLFF. Full variable domain (rest looked up from reference TRBV5-6 and TRBJ1-4): DAGVTQSPTHLIKTRGQQVTLRCSPKSGHDTVSWYQQALGQGPQFIFQYYEEEERQRGNFPDRFSGHQFPNYSSELNVNALLLGDSALYLCASSPWTGSANEKLFFGSGTQLSVL.

This clonotype was found many times. The gene calls are TRBV7-6 and TRBJ1-1; 9 nucleotides match TRBD1. Germline V CDR1 and CDR2: SGHVS, FNYEAQ. The length of the CDR3 is 14 residues. V lost 5 bases to trimming and J lost 5 bases; unmatched junction nucleotides: 6. The CDR3 reads CASSTQDRGTEAFF. The CDR3 DNA follows: TGTGCCAGCAGCACCCAGGACAGGGGAACTGAAGCTTTCTTT.

V is TRBV4-3 and J is TRBJ2-1, with 11 bases identical to TRBD1. V gave up 0 bases and J gave up 6 bases; unmatched junction bases: 7. The CDR3 sequence is 17 residues long. Per germline, CDR1 LGHNA and CDR2 YSLEER. The CDR3 DNA reads as TGCGCCAGCAGCCAAGAAATAAGCGGGACAGGGGGCAATGAGCAGTTCTTC. It specifies CASSQEISGTGGNEQFF.